The present T cell receptor beta chain was sequenced within a study of cytomegalovirus exposure and HLA in healthy donors. Study observations and caveats: The HLA-A and HLA-B alleles of most subjects were reportedly predicted accurately from TCR beta sequences.

To note about this clone: Its antigen is undetermined.

Use of 60 Vbeta and 13 Jbeta primers characterized the PCR. Here immunoSEQ multiplex PCR was the method, and the copy in TCRdb shows in-frame clones only, minus some. The sample records more than 150,000 clones, 80% to 85% being singletons. This CDR3 has 12 residues. V was trimmed by 7 bases and J by 0 bases, leaving 4 bases between them. From germline, CDR1 is MNHNY and CDR2 SVGAGI (reference sequence). Sample: PBMCs. This clonotype originated in a man over 45 in good health and CMV-seronegative. This rearrangement joins TRBV6-6 to TRBJ1-3; no definite D call. Written as DNA, the CDR3 is TGTGCCAGCATGAGCTCTGGAAACACCATATATTTT. Translation: CASMSSGNTIYF.